These 5 T cell receptor beta chains originate from one sample sequenced in a study of tumor-infiltrating lymphocytes in primary liver carcinoma (dated by TCRdb to about 2017). Without any cell sorting, total RNA and DNA were co-extracted from about 20-30 mg of bulk tissue using the AllPrep DNA/RNA mini kit. Sequenced using an Illumina HiSeq 2500. Using a constant-region primer and ProtoScript II reverse transcriptase, TCRbeta-specific cDNA was reverse-transcribed from 450 to 650 ng total RNA. Construction of the TCRbeta libraries relied on three nested rounds of multiplex PCR, following a slightly modified ARM-PCR procedure. Each of the first two PCR rounds ran for about 10 cycles and used multiplex TRBV1-TRBV30 forward primers together with a Cbeta reverse primer. TCRdb's own reprocessing of the public reads used fastp at Q25 and MiXCR and kept productive beta chains. Each entry is one CDR3 protein sequence, shown with its most common DNA and genes. Within this sample are roughly 57,000 distinct CDR3 sequences, with less than 75% of them counted one time only. In total, the top ten clones hold about 56% of the sample.

Sequencing was done on a sample of liver tumor tissue from sampling region 2. The cell subset or site label here, explained by the study, means: tumor region T2, inferior pole. These receptors all stem from a man aged 40-49 years with primary liver carcinoma and hepatitis B virus infection.

This clonotype was seen at least ten times. The gene calls are TRBV10-3 and TRBJ2-2; D is unclear. CDR1 and CDR2 from the germline V gene are ENHRY and SYGVKD. This CDR3 region has 13 residues. V shed 0 bases and J shed 6 bases, with 5 bases lying between them. CDR3: CAISESASGELFF. The CDR3 coding sequence is TGTGCCATCAGTGAGTCTGCTTCCGGGGAGCTGTTTTTT.

The chain is built from TRBV6-1 and TRBJ1-4; D gene unclear. The CDR3 runs 15 residues. The V end lost 4 bases, the J end lost 5 bases, and 14 bases lay between the germline ends. Germline lookup yields CDR1 MNHNS and CDR2 SASEGT. In DNA, the CDR3 is TGTGCCAGCAGTGTTCAGTGGGTGACCAATGAAAAACTGTTTTTT. This translates into CASSVQWVTNEKLFF.

The V gene is TRBV25-1, the J gene TRBJ2-1; the match to TRBD1 covers 7 bases. The CDR3 has 15 amino acids. CDR1 is MGHDK, CDR2 SYGVNS, per germline. The V gene end was trimmed by 3 bases and the J gene end by 1 base; junction bases not matched to a gene: 3. The CDR3 loop reads CASSEGQRSYNEQFF. CDR3 nucleotides: TGTGCCAGCAGTGAGGGACAGAGATCCTACAATGAGCAGTTCTTC. Full variable domain (missing parts from reference TRBV25-1 and TRBJ2-1): EADIYQTPRYLVIGTGKKITLECSQTMGHDKMYWYQQDPGMELHLIHYSYGVNSTEKGDLSSESTVSRIRTEHFPLTLESARPSHTSQYLCASSEGQRSYNEQFFGPGTRLTVL.

Details on this clonotype: The germline gene is not matched at one end of the junction; a read error may be the cause. The V gene is TRBV29-1, the J gene TRBJ2-3, with TRBD2 as a possible D gene (5 bases). The CDR3 runs 14 residues. The germline V gene encodes CDR1 SQVTM and CDR2 ANQGSEA. The CDR3 nucleotides are TGCAGCGTTGAAGTGGGAGTAAGCACAGATATGCAGTGTTTT. Translation: CSVEVGVSTDMQCF.

This clonotype was observed a single time. V gene TRBV29-1 combines with J gene TRBJ1-5; a weak D match, TRBD1 (5 bases). The tail of the sequence fits TRBJ2-3 better, so the J call may be wrong. Germline loops: CDR1 SQVTM, CDR2 ANQGSEA. The CDR3 length is 13 residues. CDR3 in DNA: TGCAGCGTTGTCGGACACATCAATCAGCCCCAGTATTTT. Translation: CSVVGHINQPQYF.